This T cell receptor (beta chain) appears in the sequencing data of a study of breast tumors, draining lymph nodes, adjacent tissues. The table lists this clonotype with many counts. Its antigen is still unknown. Between the trimmed V and J ends, which lost 0 bases and 3 bases, there was a span of 6 bases. The CDR3 is made up of 12 amino acids. CDR1 is DFQATT, CDR2 SNEGSKA, per germline (reference sequence). TCRdb itself ran the multiplex PCR reads through MiXCR, one entry per CDR3 protein. The sample consists of about 230,000 distinct CDR3 sequences, 32% of them appearing once. The lymph nodes were axillary draining lymph nodes from breast cancer patients. Study-wide results and limits: Luminal-like breast cancer showed significantly greater tumor-nontumor repertoire similarity than basal-like breast cancer did. Tumor T cell lymph node origin was a supported hypothesis, not proven. Tumor TCR diversity was below lymph nodes but above nontumor tissue. Findings are consistent with lymph node origin and intratumoral expansion of most tumor T cells.

The chain links TRBV20-1 to TRBJ2-7; no clear D gene. The sample consisted of axillary lymph node tissue. The TCR comes from a female donor with breast cancer. Some clones in this sample may be carry-over from other donors' samples. CDR3 nucleotides: TGCAGTGCTAGAGATCTCGGCTACGAGCAGTACTTC. It encodes CSARDLGYEQYF.